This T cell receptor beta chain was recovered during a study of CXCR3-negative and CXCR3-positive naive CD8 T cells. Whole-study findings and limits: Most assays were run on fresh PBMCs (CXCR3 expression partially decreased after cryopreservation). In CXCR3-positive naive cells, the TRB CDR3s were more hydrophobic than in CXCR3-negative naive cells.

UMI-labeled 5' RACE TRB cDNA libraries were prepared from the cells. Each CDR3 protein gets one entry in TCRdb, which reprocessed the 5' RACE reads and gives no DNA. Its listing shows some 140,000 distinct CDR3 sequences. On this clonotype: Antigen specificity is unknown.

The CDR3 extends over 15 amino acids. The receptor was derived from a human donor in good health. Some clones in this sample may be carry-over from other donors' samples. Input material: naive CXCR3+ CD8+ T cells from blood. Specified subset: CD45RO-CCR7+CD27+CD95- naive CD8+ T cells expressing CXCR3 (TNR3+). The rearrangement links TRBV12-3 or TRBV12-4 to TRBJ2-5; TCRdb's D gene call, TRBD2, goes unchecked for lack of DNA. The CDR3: CASSPSGRALETQYF.